Presented here are 18 T cell receptor beta chains from one specimen sequenced in a study of response to subunit inactivated influenza vaccine. TCRdb reprocessed the RT-PCR reads via MiXCR and lists one record per CDR3 protein. Here the sample spans around 190,000 distinct CDR3 sequences, around a tenth being singletons. This specimen was non-naive T cells sorted from PBMCs, taken on the day of vaccination. Receptor source: a man aged 50-59 years who received an inactivated influenza vaccine.

This clonotype was counted many times. The rearrangement joins TRBV7-2 to TRBJ2-7; the D gene is possibly TRBD2 (5 bases). The CDR3 extends over 15 amino acids. The V gene lost 1 base and the J gene lost 0 bases, with 10 bases spanning the gap. Germline CDR1 SGHTA, CDR2 FQGNSA. This chain's CDR3 is CASSLEGGLSYEQYF. For the CDR3, the DNA is TGTGCCAGCAGCTTAGAAGGCGGACTCTCCTACGAGCAGTACTTC.

This rearrangement joins TRBV9 to TRBJ2-3; TRBD2 matches at 16 bases. This CDR3 comprises 19 residues. V was pared by 1 base and J by 3 bases, with 8 bases of the junction left unmatched. The germline CDR1 and CDR2 sequences are SGDLS and YYNGEE. CDR3 region: CASSVYGTSGRAFTDTQYF. CDR3 sequence (DNA): TGTGCCAGCAGCGTATATGGGACTAGCGGGAGGGCCTTTACAGATACGCAGTATTTT.

This clonotype was counted many times. The chain is built from TRBV5-1 and TRBJ2-1; 11 bases are shared with TRBD2. The CDR3 is 16 residues long. J lost 8 bases, V lost 4 bases, and 11 bases had no gene match. Germline V CDR1 and CDR2: SGHRS, YFSETQ. CDR3 sequence: CASSPGSGRATHEQFF. The CDR3 region has the DNA TGCGCCAGCAGCCCAGGTAGCGGGAGGGCCACCCATGAGCAGTTCTTC. Full variable domain (missing parts from reference TRBV5-1 and TRBJ2-1): KAGVTQTPRYLIKTRGQQVTLSCSPISGHRSVSWYQQTPGQGLQFLFEYFSETQRNKGNFPGRFSGRQFSNSRSEMNVSTLELGDSALYLCASSPGSGRATHEQFFGPGTRLTVL.

This rearrangement joins TRBV10-1 to TRBJ2-2; D possibly uses TRBD1 or TRBD2 (5 bases each). The CDR3 spans 15 residues. V lost 3 bases to trimming and J lost 5 bases, with 13 bases between them. CDR1 is WNHNN, CDR2 SYGVQD, per germline (reference sequence). This CDR3 is CASSDRDVVTGELFF. CDR3 bases: TGCGCCAGCAGTGATCGGGACGTCGTAACCGGGGAGCTGTTTTTT.

The chain recombines TRBV18 with TRBJ1-6; 12 positions match TRBD1. With V trimmed by 2 bases and J by 8 bases, 7 bases remained unmatched. CDR1 is KGHSH and CDR2 is LQKENI in the germline V gene. CDR3 length: 17 amino acids. The CDR3 DNA follows: TGTGCCAGCTCACCATTGGGACAGGGGGCAAGAGATTCACCCCTCCACTTT. This encodes CASSPLGQGARDSPLHF.

This clonotype was counted many times. The genes are TRBV7-9 and TRBJ2-3; D remains unclear. CDR3 length: 14 residues. V lost 1 base and J lost 1, with 6 bases in between. Germline CDR1 is SEHNR and CDR2 is FQNEAQ (reference sequence). CDR3 in amino acids: CASSLVVGTDTQYF. In DNA form, the CDR3 reads TGTGCCAGCAGCTTAGTAGTAGGCACAGATACGCAGTATTTT.

Comments on this clonotype: Compared with germline, one end of the junction differs, possibly owing to a read error. The chain recombines TRBV9 with TRBJ2-7; 10 bases align to TRBD2. The CDR3 is 15 amino acids. Germline CDR1 SGDLS, CDR2 YYNGEE. CDR3 protein: CASSETGTSDYEHYF. CDR3 sequence (DNA): TGTGCCAGCAGCGAAACCGGGACTAGCGACTACGAGCACTACTTC.

This clonotype showed up just a few times. V is TRBV12-5 and J is TRBJ1-1, with 8 bases matching TRBD1. V trimming: 6 bases; J trimming: 9 bases; junction bases outside the gene matches: 6. Germline CDR1 and CDR2: LGHNT and FRNRAP. This CDR3 is 12 amino acids long. CDR3 protein: CASGLDRGKAFF. For the CDR3, the DNA is TGTGCTAGTGGACTTGACAGGGGTAAAGCTTTCTTT. Full variable domain (remainder filled in from reference TRBV12-5 and TRBJ1-1): DARVTQTPRHKVTEMGQEVTMRCQPILGHNTVFWYRQTMMQGLELLAYFRNRAPLDDSGMPKDRFSAEMPDATLATLKIQPSEPRDSAVYFCASGLDRGKAFFGQGTRLTVV.

The gene calls are TRBV15 and TRBJ2-1, with 7 bases aligning to TRBD1. Germline CDR1 and CDR2: LNHNV and YYDKDF (reference sequence). The CDR3 sequence is 14 residues long. With 7 bases clipped from V and 5 bases from J, the junction kept 8 bases outside the gene matches. The CDR3 loop is CATTRDRINNEQFF. The CDR3 DNA reads as TGTGCCACCACCCGGGACAGAATTAACAATGAGCAGTTCTTC. The entire variable domain, with the rest obtained from reference TRBV15 and TRBJ2-1, is as follows: DAMVIQNPRYQVTQFGKPVTLSCSQTLNHNVMYWYQQKSSQAPKLLFHYYDKDFNNEADTPDNFQSRRPNTSFCFLDIRSPGLGDTAMYLCATTRDRINNEQFFGPGTRLTVL.

This clonotype was seen a few times. This chain joins TRBV29-1 and TRBJ2-3; D call uncertain. Germline CDR1 SQVTM, CDR2 ANQGSEA. This CDR3 is built from 13 residues. V was pared by 7 bases and J by 4 bases, with 15 bases between. CDR3 in DNA: TGCAGCGCCGGATCCAACGTTGCAGATACGCAGTATTTT. As protein: CSAGSNVADTQYF.

This clonotype was recorded many times. The rearrangement joins TRBV4-3 to TRBJ2-3; D gene unclear. Trimming cost V 5 bases and J 0 bases, with 6 bases left between them. The CDR3 is 13 residues long. Germline V gene lookup returns CDR1 LGHNA and CDR2 YSLEER. In DNA, the CDR3 is TGCGCCAGCAGCGAATACAGCACAGATACGCAGTATTTT. Amino acids: CASSEYSTDTQYF.

The sample holds a few counts of this clonotype. The chain carries TRBV27 and TRBJ1-1, with no clear D. CDR3 length equals 15 residues. V lost 5 bases and J 0 bases, leaving 13 bases between the germline ends. From germline, CDR1 is MNHEY and CDR2 SMNVEV (reference sequence). The CDR3 DNA reads as TGTGCCAGCAGTCCAAGAAGCAGTATGAACACTGAAGCTTTCTTT. This encodes CASSPRSSMNTEAFF.

This clonotype was counted between two and nine times. The chain uses TRBV3-1 and TRBJ2-7; 11 bases fit TRBD1. The CDR3 totals 15 residues. With 3 bases clipped from V and 5 bases from J, the junction kept 6 bases outside the gene matches. CDR1 is LGHDT, CDR2 YNNKEL, per germline (reference sequence). CDR3 protein: CASSHRDRGSHEQYF. The CDR3 DNA follows: TGTGCCAGCAGCCACCGGGACAGGGGGTCGCACGAGCAGTACTTC.

V usage is TRBV24-1 and J usage is TRBJ2-7; no definite D call. The CDR3 spans 11 residues. Germline-derived CDR1 and CDR2 are KGHDR and SFDVKD. The V end lost 3 bases, the J end lost 5 bases, and 4 bases lay between the germline ends. The CDR3 spells CATSDGNEQYF. The CDR3 DNA reads as TGTGCCACCAGTGATGGTAACGAGCAGTACTTC.

The table lists this clonotype with a few counts. The rearrangement uses TRBV10-2 and TRBJ2-6, with a tentative D call TRBD2 (6 bases). V lost 6 bases to trimming and J lost 0 bases, with 12 bases between them. The CDR3 length is 16 residues. CDR1 is WSHSY, CDR2 SAAADI, per germline. CDR3 nucleotides: TGCGCCAGCAGAAGTGGAGGGAGCTCTGGGGCCAACGTCCTGACTTTC. Residues: CASRSGGSSGANVLTF.

The chain uses TRBV6-1 and TRBJ1-1; 9 nucleotides align to TRBD1. This CDR3 spans 13 amino acids. Germline V gene lookup returns CDR1 MNHNS and CDR2 SASEGT. J gave up 11 bases and V 6 bases, and 10 bases lay outside the gene matches. This CDR3 is CASSSYRGQVAFF. DNA of the CDR3: TGTGCCAGCAGCTCCTACAGGGGGCAGGTTGCTTTCTTT.

This clonotype has only a few counts. The CDR3 is CAWSVLRERIEAFF. The DNA of the CDR3 is TGTGCCTGGAGTGTACTCAGGGAAAGGATTGAAGCTTTCTTT. The J gene is TRBJ1-1, the V gene TRBV30; a weak D match, TRBD1 (5 bases). The V gene's germline CDR1 is GTSNPN and CDR2 SVGIG (reference sequence). V dropped 0 bases and J dropped 7 bases, with 15 bases sitting between them. CDR3 size: 14 residues.

There are many counts of this clonotype. The V call is TRBV4-3, the J call TRBJ2-1; D may be TRBD2 (7 bases). Germline CDR1 is LGHNA and CDR2 is YSLEER. Deletions cut 1 base from V and 4 bases from J, with 14 bases between. This CDR3 region has 16 residues. The CDR3 here is CASSQATGGLYNEQFF. CDR3 DNA sequence: TGCGCCAGCAGCCAAGCCACGGGGGGCCTGTACAATGAGCAGTTCTTC.